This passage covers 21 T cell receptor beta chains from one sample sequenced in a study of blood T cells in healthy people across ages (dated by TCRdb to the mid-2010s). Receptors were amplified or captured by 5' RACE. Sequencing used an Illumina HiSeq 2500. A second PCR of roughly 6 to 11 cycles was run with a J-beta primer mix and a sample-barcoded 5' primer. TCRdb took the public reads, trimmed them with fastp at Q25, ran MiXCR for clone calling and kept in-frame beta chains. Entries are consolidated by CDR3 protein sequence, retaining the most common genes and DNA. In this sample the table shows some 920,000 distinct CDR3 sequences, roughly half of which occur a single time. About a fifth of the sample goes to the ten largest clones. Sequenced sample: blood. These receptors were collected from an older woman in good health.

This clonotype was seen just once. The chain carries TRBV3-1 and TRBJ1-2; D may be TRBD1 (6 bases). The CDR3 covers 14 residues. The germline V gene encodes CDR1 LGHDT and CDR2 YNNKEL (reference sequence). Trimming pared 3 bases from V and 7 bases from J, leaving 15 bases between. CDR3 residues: CASSQARRGGGYTF. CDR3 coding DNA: TGTGCCAGCAGCCAGGCGCGGAGGGGGGGTGGCTACACCTTC.

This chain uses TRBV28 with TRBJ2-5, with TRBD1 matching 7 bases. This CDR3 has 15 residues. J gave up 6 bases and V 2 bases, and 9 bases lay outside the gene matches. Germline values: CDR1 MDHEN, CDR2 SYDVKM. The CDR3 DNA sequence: TGTGCCAGCAGTTTAGGGTCAGGGGGTATCAAGACCCAGTACTTC. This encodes CASSLGSGGIKTQYF.

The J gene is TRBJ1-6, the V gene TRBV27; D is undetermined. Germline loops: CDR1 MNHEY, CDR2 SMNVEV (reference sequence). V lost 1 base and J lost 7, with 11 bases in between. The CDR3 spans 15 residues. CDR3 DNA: TGTGCCAGCAGTTTATTCGAAGGGCCAAATTCACCCCTCCACTTT. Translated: CASSLFEGPNSPLHF.

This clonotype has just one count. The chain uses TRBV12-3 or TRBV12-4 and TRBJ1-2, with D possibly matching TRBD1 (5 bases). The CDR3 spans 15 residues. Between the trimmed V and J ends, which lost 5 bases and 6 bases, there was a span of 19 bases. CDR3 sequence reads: CASSPFATVGHGYTF. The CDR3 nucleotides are TGTGCCAGCAGTCCCTTTGCTACAGTGGGGCATGGCTACACCTTC.

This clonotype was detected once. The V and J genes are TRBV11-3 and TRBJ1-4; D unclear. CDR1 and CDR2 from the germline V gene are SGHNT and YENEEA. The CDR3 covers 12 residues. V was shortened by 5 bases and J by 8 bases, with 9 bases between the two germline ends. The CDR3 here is CASSHGEEKLFF. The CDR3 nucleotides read TGTGCCAGCAGCCACGGTGAGGAAAAACTGTTTTTT. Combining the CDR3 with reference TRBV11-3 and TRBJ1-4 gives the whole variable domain EAGVVQSPRYKIIEKKQPVAFWCNPISGHNTLYWYLQNLGQGPELLIRYENEEAVDDSQLPKDRFSAERLKGVDSTLKIQPAELGDSAVYLCASSHGEEKLFFGSGTQLSVL.

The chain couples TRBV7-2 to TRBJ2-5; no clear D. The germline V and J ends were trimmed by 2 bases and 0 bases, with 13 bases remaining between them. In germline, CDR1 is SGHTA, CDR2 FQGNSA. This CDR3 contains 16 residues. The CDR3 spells CASSLRLDGYQETQYF. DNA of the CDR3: TGTGCCAGCAGCTTAAGGTTGGACGGGTACCAAGAGACCCAGTACTTC. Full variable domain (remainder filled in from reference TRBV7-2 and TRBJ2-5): GAGVSQSPSNKVTEKGKDVELRCDPISGHTALYWYRQSLGQGLEFLIYFQGNSAPDKSGLPSDRFSAERTGGSVSTLTIQRTQQEDSAVYLCASSLRLDGYQETQYFGPGTRLLVL.

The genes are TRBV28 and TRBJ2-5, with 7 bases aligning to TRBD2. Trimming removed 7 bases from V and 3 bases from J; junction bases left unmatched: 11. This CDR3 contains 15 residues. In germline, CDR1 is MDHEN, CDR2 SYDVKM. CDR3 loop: CASTPLSGLEETQYF. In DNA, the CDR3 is TGTGCCAGCACCCCCCTTAGCGGGCTTGAAGAGACCCAGTACTTC.

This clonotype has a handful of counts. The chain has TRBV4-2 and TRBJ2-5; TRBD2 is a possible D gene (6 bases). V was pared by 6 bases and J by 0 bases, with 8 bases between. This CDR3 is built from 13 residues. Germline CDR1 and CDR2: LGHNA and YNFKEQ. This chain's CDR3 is CASSSGDQETQYF. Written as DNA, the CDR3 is TGTGCCAGCAGTAGCGGCGACCAAGAGACCCAGTACTTC.

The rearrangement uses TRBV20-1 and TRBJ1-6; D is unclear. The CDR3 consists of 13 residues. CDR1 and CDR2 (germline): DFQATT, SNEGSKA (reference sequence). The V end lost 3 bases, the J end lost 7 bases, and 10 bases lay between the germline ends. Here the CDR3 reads CSASWQENSPLHF. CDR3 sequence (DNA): TGCAGTGCTAGTTGGCAGGAAAATTCACCCCTCCACTTT.

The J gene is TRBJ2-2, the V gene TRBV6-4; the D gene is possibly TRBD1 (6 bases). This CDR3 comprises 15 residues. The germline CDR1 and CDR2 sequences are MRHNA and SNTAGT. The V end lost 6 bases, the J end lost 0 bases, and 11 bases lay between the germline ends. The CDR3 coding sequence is TGTGCCAGCAGCCGGGACACTTCGAACACCGGGGAGCTGTTTTTT. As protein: CASSRDTSNTGELFF.

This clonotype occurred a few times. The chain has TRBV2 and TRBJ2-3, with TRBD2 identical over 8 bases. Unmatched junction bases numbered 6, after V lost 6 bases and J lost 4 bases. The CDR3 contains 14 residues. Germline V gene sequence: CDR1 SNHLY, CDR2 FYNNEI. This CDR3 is CASSPGGVPDTQYF. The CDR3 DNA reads TGTGCCAGCAGCCCCGGGGGGGTCCCAGATACGCAGTATTTT. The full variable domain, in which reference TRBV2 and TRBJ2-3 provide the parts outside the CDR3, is EPEVTQTPSHQVTQMGQEVILRCVPISNHLYFYWYRQILGQKVEFLVSFYNNEISEKSEIFDDQFSVERPDGSNFTLKIRSTKLEDSAMYFCASSPGGVPDTQYFGPGTRLTVL.

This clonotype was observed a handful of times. The DNA of the CDR3 is TGTGCCAGCAGAGGACAGGGGGCATCAAATGAGCAGTTCTTC. Residues: CASRGQGASNEQFF. The V and J genes are TRBV6-6 and TRBJ2-1, with 11 bases lining up with TRBD1. The CDR3 runs 14 residues. Losses at the gene ends were 6 bases for V and 7 bases for J; bases not matched to a gene: 5. Germline CDR1 and CDR2: MNHNY and SVGAGI (reference sequence).

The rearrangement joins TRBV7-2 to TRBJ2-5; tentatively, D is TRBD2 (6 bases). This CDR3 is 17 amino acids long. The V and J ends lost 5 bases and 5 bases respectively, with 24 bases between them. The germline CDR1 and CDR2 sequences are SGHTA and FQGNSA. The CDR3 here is CASSLRGGGGVLETQYF. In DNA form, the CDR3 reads TGTGCCAGCAGCCTCCGGGGAGGAGGTGGAGTTTTGGAGACCCAGTACTTC.

Here the CDR3 reads CASSLELPKNIQYF. The CDR3 DNA is TGTGCCAGCAGCTTGGAACTCCCCAAAAACATTCAGTACTTC. The chain carries TRBV5-5 and TRBJ2-4, with D hard to call. CDR3 size: 14 residues. Germline assignment: CDR1 SGHKS and CDR2 YYEKEE (reference sequence). V was trimmed by 0 bases and J by 2 bases, leaving 6 bases between them.

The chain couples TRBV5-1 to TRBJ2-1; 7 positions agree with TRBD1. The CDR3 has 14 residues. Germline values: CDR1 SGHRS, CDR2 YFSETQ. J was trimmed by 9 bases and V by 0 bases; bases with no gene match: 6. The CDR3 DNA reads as TGCGCCAGCAGCTTGGAAGGGGGCCTAGGTGAGCAGTTCTTC. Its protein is CASSLEGGLGEQFF.

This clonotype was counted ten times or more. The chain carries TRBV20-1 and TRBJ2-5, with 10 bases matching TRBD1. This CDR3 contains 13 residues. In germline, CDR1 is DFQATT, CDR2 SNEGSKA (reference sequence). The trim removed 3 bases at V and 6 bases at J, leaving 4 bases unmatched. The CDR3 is CSASRDRGQTQYF. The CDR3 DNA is TGCAGTGCTAGCCGGGACAGGGGTCAGACCCAGTACTTC.

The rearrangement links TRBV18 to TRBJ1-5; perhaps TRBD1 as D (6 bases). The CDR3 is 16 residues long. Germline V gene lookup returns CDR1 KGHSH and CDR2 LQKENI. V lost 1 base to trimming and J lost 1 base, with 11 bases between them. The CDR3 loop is CASSPRGTQSNQPQHF. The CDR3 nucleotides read TGTGCCAGCTCACCACGAGGGACACAGAGCAATCAGCCCCAGCATTTT.

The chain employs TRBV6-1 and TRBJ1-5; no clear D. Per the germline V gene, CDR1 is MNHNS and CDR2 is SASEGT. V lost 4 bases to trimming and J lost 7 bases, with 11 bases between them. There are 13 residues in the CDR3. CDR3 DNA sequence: TGTGCCAGCAGTGTCCATGAAGAGCAGCCCCAGCATTTT. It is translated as CASSVHEEQPQHF.

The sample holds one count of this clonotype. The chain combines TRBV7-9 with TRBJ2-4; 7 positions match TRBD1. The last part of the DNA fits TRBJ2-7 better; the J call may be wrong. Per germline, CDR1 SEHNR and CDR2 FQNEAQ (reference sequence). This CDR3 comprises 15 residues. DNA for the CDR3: TGTGCCAGCAGCCCAGATATGACAGGGCGGTACGAGCAGTACTTC. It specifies CASSPDMTGRYEQYF.

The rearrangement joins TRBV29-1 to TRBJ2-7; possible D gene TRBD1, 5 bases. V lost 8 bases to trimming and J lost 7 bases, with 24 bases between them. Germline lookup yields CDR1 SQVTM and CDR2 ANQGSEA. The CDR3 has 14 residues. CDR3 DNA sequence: TGCAGCACCCAAAGGGGAAAATCCTACAATGAGCAGTACTTC. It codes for CSTQRGKSYNEQYF.

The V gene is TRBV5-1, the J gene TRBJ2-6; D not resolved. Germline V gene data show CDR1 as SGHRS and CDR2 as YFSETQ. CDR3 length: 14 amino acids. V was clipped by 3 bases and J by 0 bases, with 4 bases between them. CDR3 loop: CASSSNSGANVLTF. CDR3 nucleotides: TGCGCCAGCAGCTCCAACTCTGGGGCCAACGTCCTGACTTTC.